This entry lists 17 T cell receptor beta chains sequenced from one sample in a study of blood T cell repertoires in COVID-19. TCRdb's table, derived via immunoSEQ multiplex PCR, lists solely in-frame clones and lacks some. The table includes approximately 670,000 clones, 70% to 90% detected once. The sequencing sample was made of peripheral blood. These receptors were taken from a woman between 18 and 30 years old with acute or convalescent COVID-19.

This chain joins TRBV6-5 and TRBJ2-3, with TRBD2 identical over 11 bases. Germline-derived CDR1 and CDR2 are MNHEY and SVGAGI. Unmatched junction bases numbered 2, after V lost 3 bases and J lost 6 bases. The CDR3 is 14 amino acids. CDR3 sequence reads: CASSYSGGADTQYF. In nucleotides, the CDR3 is TGTGCCAGCAGTTATAGCGGGGGGGCGGATACGCAGTATTTT.

The genes are TRBV12-3 or TRBV12-4 and TRBJ1-1; the D gene is possibly TRBD1 (5 bases). The V and J ends lost 2 bases and 11 bases respectively, with 9 bases between them. The CDR3 sequence is 11 residues long. CDR3 coding DNA: TGTGCCAGCAGTTTATCAGGGTATGCTTTCTTT. The encoded protein is CASSLSGYAFF.

The V gene is TRBV6-5, the J gene TRBJ1-4; 8 bases align to TRBD1. From germline, CDR1 is MNHEY and CDR2 SVGAGI. The V and J ends lost 5 bases and 7 bases, in that order; junction bases with no gene match: 6. The CDR3 covers 14 residues. CDR3 protein: CASSPDRVAEKLFF. The CDR3 DNA follows: TGTGCCAGCAGTCCGGACAGGGTCGCTGAAAAACTGTTTTTT.

The table lists this clone with a count of one. V is TRBV12-5 and J is TRBJ1-1; D may be TRBD1 (6 bases). The CDR3 totals 14 residues. The V gene lost 1 base and the J gene lost 2 bases, with 8 bases spanning the gap. The germline gives CDR1 LGHNT, CDR2 FRNRAP. The CDR3: CASGLDRVNTEAFF. The CDR3 DNA is TGTGCTAGTGGTTTGGACAGGGTTAACACTGAAGCTTTCTTT.

The V and J genes are TRBV3-1 (or the pseudogene TRBV3-2) and TRBJ2-3; 10 bases map to TRBD2. V lost 3 bases, J lost 3 bases, and 6 bases stayed unmatched. The CDR3 loop spans 16 amino acids. The germline gives CDR1 LGHDT, CDR2 YNNKEL (reference sequence). CDR3 protein: CASSQPPGLATDTQYF. For the CDR3, the DNA is TGTGCCAGCAGCCAGCCACCGGGACTAGCGACAGATACGCAGTATTTT.

This clone was observed once. The J gene is TRBJ1-1, the V gene TRBV7-2; maybe TRBD1 (6 bases). V was cut by 5 bases and J by 2 bases, with 9 bases left in between. Per the germline V gene, CDR1 is SGHTA and CDR2 is FQGNSA. The CDR3 spans 13 residues. The CDR3 coding sequence is TGTGCCAGCAGCCAACAGGGAAACACTGAAGCTTTCTTT. Translated: CASSQQGNTEAFF.

A few counts support this clone. The chain joins TRBV12-3 or TRBV12-4 to TRBJ1-3; no clear D gene. The CDR3 runs 12 residues. Trimming removed 6 bases from V and 4 bases from J, with 7 bases in between. This chain's CDR3 is CASRRVGNTIYF. CDR3 nucleotide sequence: TGTGCCAGCAGGAGGGTGGGAAACACCATATATTTT.

The chain carries TRBV29-1 and TRBJ2-1; a weak D match, TRBD2 (6 bases). The germline gives CDR1 SQVTM, CDR2 ANQGSEA. Trimming took 3 bases from V and 0 from J, leaving 24 bases between them. CDR3 length: 19 residues. Here the CDR3 reads CSVDVVFGLTKSSYNEQFF. The CDR3 DNA reads TGCAGCGTTGACGTTGTTTTTGGACTAACGAAGAGCTCCTACAATGAGCAGTTCTTC.

The chain links TRBV28 to TRBJ1-3; TRBD1 might be the D (5 bases). The CDR3 length is 14 residues. V was pared by 7 bases and J by 4 bases, with 14 bases between. Germline V gene lookup returns CDR1 MDHEN and CDR2 SYDVKM. CDR3 residues: CASTPGGYGNTIYF. DNA of the CDR3: TGTGCCAGCACCCCGGGGGGGTACGGAAACACCATATATTTT.

This rearrangement joins TRBV24-1 to TRBJ2-1, with D possibly matching TRBD2 (6 bases). The V and J ends lost 1 base and 5 bases respectively, with 14 bases between them. Germline-derived CDR1 and CDR2 are KGHDR and SFDVKD. The CDR3 runs 16 residues. The CDR3 loop is CATSDLGGDSNNEQFF. In DNA form, the CDR3 reads TGTGCCACCAGTGATTTAGGAGGGGACTCAAACAATGAGCAGTTCTTC.

In this sample, this clone turned up once. V and J are TRBV5-8 and TRBJ2-2; the D gene is possibly TRBD1 (7 bases). The CDR3 has 17 amino acids. Trimming took 7 bases from V and 0 from J, leaving 19 bases between them. Germline-derived CDR1 and CDR2 are SGHTS and YDEGEE. The CDR3 nucleotides read TGTGCCAGCCCCTTGAGGGGGGACAGATCGAACACCGGGGAGCTGTTTTTT. This codes for CASPLRGDRSNTGELFF. Full variable domain (remainder filled in from reference TRBV5-8 and TRBJ2-2): EAGVTQSPTHLIKTRGQQATLRCSPISGHTSVYWYQQALGLGLQFLLWYDEGEERNRGNFPPRFSGRQFPNYSSELNVNALELEDSALYLCASPLRGDRSNTGELFFGEGSRLTVL.

This chain joins TRBV12-5 and TRBJ2-3; D is ambiguous. The CDR3 is made up of 14 amino acids. Trimming removed 1 base from V and 5 bases from J, with 10 bases in between. CDR1 is LGHNT, CDR2 FRNRAP, per germline. CDR3 nucleotides: TGTGCTAGTGGTTTGGGACACTCCAGAGATACGCAGTATTTT. It yields the protein CASGLGHSRDTQYF.

The chain recombines TRBV3-1 (or the pseudogene TRBV3-2) with TRBJ2-1; D not resolved. This CDR3 comprises 15 residues. Germline V gene sequence: CDR1 LGHDT, CDR2 YNNKEL (reference sequence). Trimming took off 4 bases at V and 6 bases at J, with 16 bases between the two ends. CDR3 protein: CASSPPYSSLNEQFF. The CDR3 DNA follows: TGTGCCAGCAGCCCACCCTATTCCTCCCTCAATGAGCAGTTCTTC.

The V call is TRBV6-5, the J call TRBJ1-2; 7 positions match TRBD1. There are 13 residues in the CDR3. The germline V gene encodes CDR1 MNHEY and CDR2 SVGAGI. The junction had 10 bases not matched to a gene; V was cut back by 11 bases and J by 4 bases. Here the CDR3 reads CASRGFLGYGYTF. CDR3 nucleotide sequence: TGTGCCTCCAGGGGGTTTCTGGGCTATGGCTACACCTTC.

The CDR3 bases are TGTGCCAGCACCCCAGGCCCTAATTCACCCCTCCACTTT. Its translation: CASTPGPNSPLHF. This chain joins TRBV13 and TRBJ1-6; D unclear. With 7 bases removed from V and 6 bases from J, the gap between germline ends came to 10 bases. CDR1 is PRHDT and CDR2 is FYEKMQ in the germline V gene (reference sequence). This CDR3 has 13 residues. The full variable domain, completed using reference TRBV13 and TRBJ1-6, is AAGVIQSPRHLIKEKRETATLKCYPIPRHDTVYWYQQGPGQDPQFLISFYEKMQSDKGSIPDRFSAQQFSDYHSELNMSSLELGDSALYFCASTPGPNSPLHFGNGTRLTVT.

The rearrangement uses TRBV6-2 or TRBV6-3 and TRBJ2-7, with 9 bases fitting TRBD2. Germline CDR1 reads MNHEY; CDR2 reads SVGEGT. J gave up 4 bases and V 1 base, and 5 bases lay outside the gene matches. The CDR3 runs to 15 residues. The CDR3 DNA reads TGTGCCAGCAGTTACTGGGCGGGGGGGCGATACGAGCAGTACTTC. This sequence encodes CASSYWAGGRYEQYF.

The chain links TRBV21-1 to TRBJ1-2. TRBV21-1 is a recognized pseudogene. This CDR3 comprises 11 residues. As DNA, the CDR3 is TGTGCCAGCAGACGGAGATATGGCTACACCTTC. It encodes CASRRRYGYTF.